This record concerns one T cell receptor (beta chain) sequence. These data are taken from a study of technical replicates of blood from a handful of donors. Clones were sequenced by immunoSEQ multiplex PCR, and TCRdb holds only the in-frame ones, with some missing. The sample contains 60,000 to 65,000 clones, 80% to 90% of which appear only once. Sequenced material: PBMCs. This receptor was obtained from a human donor in good health. Some clones in this sample may be carry-over from other donors' samples.

The CDR3 loop is CARQGGGGPLFSTDTQYF. CDR3 nucleotide sequence: TGTGCAAGACAAGGGGGCGGGGGGCCACTATTTAGCACAGATACGCAGTATTTT. This rearrangement joins TRBV7-7 to TRBJ2-3; weak D call: TRBD2 (8 bases). The germline CDR1 and CDR2 sequences are SSHAT and FNYEAQ (reference sequence). This CDR3 contains 18 residues.